These T cell receptor beta chains were read from a single sample in a study of CD8 T cells in ankylosing spondylitis. TCRdb called the 5' RACE reads again in MiXCR, with one record for every CDR3 protein. This sample has fewer than 500,000 distinct CDR3 sequences, with around 24% found just once. The sequenced sample consisted of blood, either unsorted or a sorted T cell fraction (not recorded which). The origin of the receptors is a male donor with ankylosing spondylitis. The CDR3 runs from the conserved cysteine through the conserved F or W. The D gene is left open where the match is weak. Clone size is stated in some rows and not others, as once, few, many or a class when expanded.

TGTGCCAGCAGCTTAAGGCGGAATACGCAGTATTTT	CASSLRRNTQYF	TRBV7-9	TRBJ2-3	.	.
TGTGCCAGCAGCTTAAGTAGTGGGCGGGAGGGGGTCAGGGAGCAGTTCTTC	CASSLSSGREGVREQFF	TRBV7-3	TRBJ2-1	TRBD2	few
TGTGCCAGCAGTTGGTCGGTTTGGAAAGGTCACAATGAGCAGTTCTTC	CASSWSVWKGHNEQFF	TRBV6-5	TRBJ2-1	.	.
TGCAGCGCTACTGGGGGCTACAATGAGCAGTTCTTC	CSATGGYNEQFF	TRBV29-1	TRBJ2-1	.	few
TGCGCCAGCAGCTTGGGAGGGACCCGAAACACTGAAGCTTTCTTT	CASSLGGTRNTEAFF	TRBV5-1	TRBJ1-1	.	few
TGTGCCAGCAGCGTAGCCGCCTCTCAAGAGACCCAGTACTTC	CASSVAASQETQYF	TRBV9	TRBJ2-5	.	many
TGTGCCAGCAGTGGGGACAGTCCCAATCAGCCCCAGCATTTT	CASSGDSPNQPQHF	TRBV12-3/TRBV12-4	TRBJ1-5	TRBD1	few
TGTGCCAGCAGTTTCCGAGGACAGATAAACAATGAGCAGTTCTTC	CASSFRGQINNEQFF	TRBV27	TRBJ2-1	.	few
TGTGCCAGCAGCTTAGTTCCCATCGCCAATGAGCAGTTCTTC	CASSLVPIANEQFF	TRBV7-2	TRBJ2-1	.	.
TGTGCCAGCCAACAGGTCTCCTACAATGAGCAGTTCTTC	CASQQVSYNEQFF	TRBV7-9	TRBJ2-1	.	few